This T cell receptor (beta chain) emerged from a study of identical twins. Germline assignment: CDR1 SQVTM and CDR2 ANQGSEA. This CDR3 comprises 14 residues. The germline V and J ends were trimmed by 3 bases and 1 base, with 12 bases remaining between them. This clonotype has a handful of counts. What it recognizes is unknown. Unique molecular identifiers were present on the cDNA, which also gained a universal primer site by template switching. TCRdb ran MiXCR on the 5' RACE reads and lists one entry per CDR3 protein. The profile shows hundreds of thousands of distinct CDR3 sequences, around 12% of them singletons. Findings of the study overall: Beta clonotypes that were abundant in cord blood contained fewer insertions, a pattern absent from memory repertoires.

These data are also associated with another study on yellow fever vaccine responses in identical twins.

The receptor was isolated from a woman under 30 in good health. The sample consisted of PBMCs. V usage is TRBV29-1 and J usage is TRBJ2-5; D call uncertain. The CDR3 region has the DNA TGCAGCGTTGAGGAAGGCAGAACCCAAGAGACCCAGTACTTC. This sequence encodes CSVEEGRTQETQYF.